A single T cell receptor (beta chain) is shown here with its context. Its antigen has not been determined. Base qualities are not recorded, but no much larger clone differs from it by a single base. The record originates from a study of cytomegalovirus exposure and HLA in healthy donors (dated by TCRdb to between 2016 and 2019). Study-wide context: An earlier analysis of several hundred of the donors reported roughly 270 Gb of sequence data and 100 million to 130 million unique TCR beta sequences from about 180 million T cells. An early release covering 550 to 650 HLA-typed donors comprised approximately 290 gigabases of sequencing data and tens of millions of unique TCR sequences. The genetic ancestry cluster associated with self-reported Caucasian donors included around four fifths of the 398 genotyped donors. The study aimed to test whether signatures of past pathogen exposure could be identified by cataloging public T cell receptors. Using immunosequencing, the study profiled T cell repertoires from around 680 subjects and related those repertoires to cytomegalovirus serostatus. In addition to the first cohort of 666 subjects, a separate validation cohort of 120 different subjects was used. The study combined high-throughput TCR immunosequencing, statistical association of individual TCRs with disease status, and machine learning to predict cytomegalovirus infection status. A later analysis re-examined previously published TCR beta repertoires from more than 650 donors and added high-resolution HLA genotyping to investigate patterns of TCR occurrence. Rather than drawing on any new phenotypic data, the later analysis identified candidate immune exposures from TCR beta sequences and the way those sequences occurred across donors. An earlier analysis of approximately 580 of the donors used high-throughput TCR beta sequencing to judge whether each TCR beta V gene segment behaved as functional or pseudogenic. Alongside the repertoire data, information on donor age, sex, ethnicity and CMV serostatus was compiled. In a later genetic analysis, genome-wide SNP genotypes for about 55% of the roughly 670 donors were used, and that subset was treated as a discovery cohort. Every discovery cohort repertoire had been produced on one sequencing platform. HLA typing included class I and class II loci at four-digit resolution. Typing coverage differed by locus: A, B, C, DRB1 and DQB1 were typed in roughly 620-630 donors, DQA1 in 522, DPA1 in 606, and DPB1 in roughly 470. Because of strong linkage in the cohort, four or five DR-DQ haplotypes were treated as single units for association and clustering. Across some 400 genotyped donors of the cohort, an average of roughly 230,000 unique TCR beta nucleotide sequences per donor were sequenced, and about a sixth of those sequences were non-productive. Broad study findings and their caveats: Linkage disequilibrium might explain the correlated functional status among segregating V segments, but an unknown experimental factor could not be excluded. About 17 rarely observed V segments, including chromosome 9 orphons, were excluded from the earlier analysis of just under 600 of the donors because counts were too low. An earlier analysis of around 540 of the donors showed that most TCR beta V segments appeared in productive rearrangements either about 90% or about 30% of the time, which broadly matched IMGT annotations. In a later genetic analysis, a missense DCLRE1C variant was associated with V-gene and J-gene trimming of TCR beta chains, and the association was replicated in an independent cohort. According to a later analysis, most CMV-associated TCR beta chains appeared to be HLA-restricted, and the HLA associations seemed to be driven largely by CMV exposure. In a later analysis, HLA-associated TCR beta chains showed more clonal expansion and lower generation probabilities than non-associated chains that were equally common. The cohort was sequenced for TCR beta chains only, and without alpha or paired-chain data the features that could be detected were limited. HLA typing was unavailable for some donors at each locus, so association tests used only the typed subset. A later analysis associated 15,000 to 20,000 TCR beta sequences with specific HLA alleles at a false discovery rate of 0.05. Some IMGT-functional V segments, including TRBV6-2 and TRBV6-3, could not be told apart with the 87-base-pair reads, so those segments were excluded. The sequencing pipeline was judged likely to have produced a cluster of highly shared sequence variants as a technical artifact. Immune exposure information for the cohort was limited to CMV serostatus. In a later analysis, TCR association rates were found to vary across HLA loci, with the most associated TCRs seen for DRB1 alleles and the fewest for HLA-C alleles. A later analysis reported that several top co-occurrence clusters appeared linked to parvovirus B19, influenza, CMV and Epstein-Barr virus. The classifier was reported to diagnose cytomegalovirus status with high specificity and sensitivity in both the original cohort and the validation cohort. The study listed 150 to 200 TCR beta chains as associated with cytomegalovirus. Assigning TCR associations to individual alleles was difficult when HLA alleles, especially DR and DQ, strongly co-occurred. A few of the identified cytomegalovirus-associated TCR beta chains were confirmed in vitro to be specific for cytomegalovirus antigens. The authors suggested that the approach could potentially be generalized to other disease states and immunological phenotypes. Roughly uniform sequencing depth across donors was assumed in presence/absence analyses, although this assumption may not hold. A further reported finding was that TCR beta sequences accurately predicted the HLA-A and HLA-B alleles for most subjects in the first cohort. Most TCR sequences were observed very rarely across donors, whereas some public TCRs were present in many individuals. According to a later genetic analysis, donors in an Asian-associated ancestry cluster had fewer N-insertions in productive TCRs than the approximately 650-donor mean.

Library preparation employed the immunoSEQ multiplex PCR assay. For the multiplex PCR, a mixture combining 60 forward primers for TCR Vbeta segments and 13 reverse primers for TCR Jbeta segments was used. A multiplex PCR assay on genomic DNA amplified the CDR3 region of rearranged TCR beta genes. Amplified TCR beta libraries were sequenced as 87-base-pair reads on the Illumina HiSeq System. In the paper's pipeline: Across the 666 repertoires, a later analysis counted around 80 million unique TCR beta chains, 9.5 million to 12 million of which were shared by at least two donors. Raw reads were error-corrected and collapsed into unique sequences with a nearest-neighbor algorithm that merged closely related sequences to remove PCR and sequencing errors. Alignment of CDR3 sequences to IMGT reference sequences was used to assign V, D and J gene segments. For a sequence to be retained, at least a six-nucleotide match to both a V gene segment and a J gene segment was required. A rearrangement counted as productive if the CDR3 had no stop codons and remained in frame with V and J, and every other rearrangement counted as non-productive. Following IMGT convention, CDR3 was defined as the stretch from the second conserved V-encoded cysteine up to the conserved J-encoded phenylalanine. The earlier analysis of fewer than 750 of the donors excluded sequences that lacked an unambiguous match to a single V gene segment. In an earlier analysis of approximately 500 of the donors, a V segment was called functional when productive rearrangements were above 56.7%, and segregating when the standard deviation between donors exceeded 5%. To diagnose cytomegalovirus status from the catalog of TCR beta chain sequences, a statistical classification framework was built. In a later analysis, V and J genes were assigned by comparing TCR nucleotide sequences against IMGT/GENE-DB human TR gene sequences. Using the TCRdist pipeline, a later analysis assigned CDR3 sequences along with most-parsimonious VDJ recombination scenarios. In a later analysis, each TCR beta chain was defined by its CDR3 amino acid sequence together with its V-gene family, and reads lacking a unique V-gene family were excluded. To address suspected cross-contamination and a sequencing artifact, a later analysis removed 592 highly shared, low-generation-probability nucleotide sequences. In a later analysis, a clonal expansion index was calculated for each public chain from normalized within-repertoire ranks of inferred template counts. Generation probabilities in a later analysis came from a VDJ recombination model fitted to out-of-frame rearrangements, and those results were checked against IGoR. In a later analysis, hypergeometric tests were used to score TCR-TCR, TCR-HLA and TCR-CMV co-occurrence, with a repertoire-size bias correction applied to TCR pairs. To estimate false discovery rates, a later analysis permuted the HLA or CMV assignments 20 times. In a later analysis, co-occurring TCRs were grouped using DBSCAN, and TCRdist sequence similarity was added for clustering within HLA-allele-positive subsets. For co-occurrence clustering, repertoires with fewer than 30,000 or more than 120,000 public chains were excluded, along with four to six repertoires with anomalous nucleotide sharing. TCRdb's version of the immuneACCESS table is confined to in-frame rearrangements and falls short of the full clone set. An unresolved V gene accounts for under half of the shortfall where checked; the remainder is of unknown origin. From that table come the V and J calls and clone size; the DNA was used to work out D and trimming. Recorded for this sample are 150,000 to 200,000 clones; 76% of them occurred a single time. Of the sample, around 1.6% falls within the top ten clones.

The cohort consisted of approximately 670 healthy bone marrow donors. At the time of sampling, all cohort members were nominally healthy, though unrecorded immune exposures were likely present. The donor was CMV seronegative and was included in the group of several hundred seronegative cohort members. Every donor gave a peripheral blood sample, and the peripheral blood mononuclear cells from that sample were used for TCR beta sequencing. The Qiagen DNeasy Blood Extraction Kit was used to extract genomic DNA from the blood cell samples. The germline V gene yields SGHDT for CDR1 and YYEEEE for CDR2. Taken from cysteine to phenylalanine, the CDR3 has 15 residues. The entry retains the CDR3 DNA only, 45 bases that are in frame from base 1. V sheds 1 base and J sheds 6 bases, leaving 14 bases between their ends.

This TCR was sampled from a man younger than 35 in good health and CMV-seronegative. Recombination connected TRBV5-6 to TRBJ1-5, with TRBD1 as a weak D call on 5 bases. Material: PBMCs. The CDR3: CASSLLGAESQPQHF. The sequence in DNA is TGTGCCAGCAGCTTGCTAGGGGCTGAGAGTCAGCCCCAGCATTTT.